The 28 T cell receptor beta chains listed next were all sequenced from one sample in a study of blood T cell repertoires in COVID-19. Only in-frame clones appear in the TCRdb table, and some are missing; sequencing was by immunoSEQ multiplex PCR. The table lists 120,000 or so clones, 85% to 90% of them singletons. The sequencing sample was made of peripheral blood. These receptor sequences come from a man between 65 and 79 years old with active or convalescent COVID-19.

This chain joins TRBV27 and TRBJ2-3, with TRBD2 matching 10 bases. The CDR3 totals 15 residues. The germline CDR1 and CDR2 sequences are MNHEY and SMNVEV (reference sequence). Trimming at V came to 5 bases and at J to 5 bases, leaving 7 bases not matched to a gene. The DNA for the CDR3 is TGTGCCAGCAGTGCTGGACTAGCGGTTGGAGATACGCAGTATTTT. This sequence encodes CASSAGLAVGDTQYF.

This chain joins TRBV5-1 and TRBJ1-4; possibly TRBD1 for D (6 bases). Germline CDR1 reads SGHRS; CDR2 reads YFSETQ. This CDR3 spans 15 amino acids. With 4 bases removed from V and 1 base from J, the gap between germline ends came to 11 bases. The CDR3 is CASSKTGGTNEKLFF. As DNA, the CDR3 is TGCGCCAGCAGCAAGACAGGTGGAACTAATGAAAAACTGTTTTTT.

The chain has TRBV11-2 and TRBJ2-1; D not certain. Per germline, CDR1 SGHAT and CDR2 FQNNGV. The CDR3 has 12 residues. V was shortened by 3 bases and J by 9 bases, with 9 bases between the two germline ends. DNA for the CDR3: TGTGCCAGCAGCTTCCTAGTTGCTGAGCAGTTCTTC. It encodes CASSFLVAEQFF.

The rearrangement joins TRBV7-9 to TRBJ2-1; maybe TRBD2 (6 bases). Trimming shortened V by 1 base and J by 0 bases, and 10 bases separated the two germline ends. This CDR3 spans 16 amino acids. CDR1 is SEHNR and CDR2 is FQNEAQ in the germline V gene (reference sequence). This CDR3 reads CASSLGGISSYNEQFF. The CDR3 DNA reads as TGTGCCAGCAGCTTAGGCGGGATCAGCTCCTACAATGAGCAGTTCTTC.

This chain uses TRBV6-5 with TRBJ1-2; the match to TRBD1 covers 9 bases. The CDR3 totals 13 residues. The trim removed 2 bases at V and 7 bases at J, leaving 2 bases unmatched. Germline loops: CDR1 MNHEY, CDR2 SVGAGI. CDR3 coding DNA: TGTGCCAGCAGTTACAGGGACAGGGCTGGCTACACCTTC. This encodes CASSYRDRAGYTF.

The V gene is TRBV9, the J gene TRBJ1-6; TRBD1 might be the D (5 bases). Germline V gene data show CDR1 as SGDLS and CDR2 as YYNGEE. Trimming cost V 3 bases and J 7 bases, with 11 bases left between them. The CDR3 has 14 amino acids. The CDR3 is CASSEGVANSPLHF. As DNA, the CDR3 is TGTGCCAGCAGCGAAGGGGTGGCAAATTCACCCCTCCACTTT.

The chain carries TRBV19 and TRBJ1-5; 8 bases line up with TRBD1. The CDR3 has 16 residues. J lost 5 bases, V lost 1 base, and 7 bases had no gene match. CDR1 is LNHDA, CDR2 SQIVND, per germline (reference sequence). CDR3 DNA sequence: TGTGCCAGTAGTATAGGGACAGGGATCCGGGATCAGCCCCAGCATTTT. Translation gives CASSIGTGIRDQPQHF.

This sequence joins TRBV28 and TRBJ1-6; 9 nucleotides line up with TRBD1. Trimming removed 5 bases from V and 9 bases from J; junction bases left unmatched: 14. Germline V gene sequence: CDR1 MDHEN, CDR2 SYDVKM. This CDR3 region has 17 residues. The CDR3 nucleotides read TGTGCCAGCAGTCGTATACGGGACAGGGCTTACGGTTCACCCCTCCACTTT. This sequence encodes CASSRIRDRAYGSPLHF.

The genes are TRBV6-5 and TRBJ1-5; unclear D gene. V lost 0 bases to trimming and J lost 1 base, with 4 bases between them. The CDR3 extends over 14 amino acids. Germline-derived CDR1 and CDR2 are MNHEY and SVGAGI. CDR3 sequence reads: CASSYSESNQPQHF. The CDR3 DNA follows: TGTGCCAGCAGTTACTCGGAGAGCAATCAGCCCCAGCATTTT.

V and J are TRBV15 and TRBJ1-4; weak D call: TRBD1 (6 bases). The V gene lost 1 base and the J gene lost 5 bases, with 14 bases spanning the gap. The CDR3 totals 16 residues. Germline CDR1 is LNHNV and CDR2 is YYDKDF (reference sequence). For the CDR3, the DNA is TGTGCCACCAGCAGAGTTTCGACAGGCATCAATGAAAAACTGTTTTTT. Translation: CATSRVSTGINEKLFF.

The rearrangement joins TRBV28 to TRBJ2-1, with TRBD2 matching 8 bases. Unmatched junction bases numbered 8, after V lost 7 bases and J lost 6 bases. CDR3 size: 14 residues. Germline CDR1 MDHEN, CDR2 SYDVKM. CDR3 DNA sequence: TGTGCCAGCACCCTAGTCGGGAGGGCCAATGAGCAGTTCTTC. The encoded protein is CASTLVGRANEQFF.

J is TRBJ1-1 and V is TRBV10-3, with 8 bases fitting TRBD1. The germline gives CDR1 ENHRY, CDR2 SYGVKD. Trimming cost V 4 bases and J 6 bases; bases outside gene matches: 13. There are 16 residues in the CDR3. CDR3: CAISGTLQGGTSEAFF. In DNA, the CDR3 is TGTGCCATCAGTGGGACTTTACAGGGGGGAACATCTGAAGCTTTCTTT.

The V call is TRBV24-1, the J call TRBJ2-3; the D is unclear. V gave up 5 bases and J gave up 2 bases, with 13 bases separating them. The CDR3 consists of 15 residues. In germline, CDR1 is KGHDR, CDR2 SFDVKD. CDR3 region: CATSGGNLLTDTQYF. As DNA, the CDR3 is TGTGCCACCAGTGGCGGCAACTTACTCACAGATACGCAGTATTTT.

This clone was counted once. This chain uses TRBV4-1 with TRBJ2-1; 11 nucleotides match TRBD2. The CDR3 contains 17 residues. From germline, CDR1 is MGHRA and CDR2 YSYEKL. The junction had 11 bases not matched to a gene; V was cut back by 3 bases and J by 7 bases. This chain's CDR3 is CASSQMLAGGIWNEQFF. Written as DNA, the CDR3 is TGCGCCAGCAGCCAGATGCTAGCGGGAGGAATATGGAATGAGCAGTTCTTC.

The V and J genes are TRBV6-2 or TRBV6-3 and TRBJ2-7, with 10 bases lining up with TRBD2. Germline-derived CDR1 and CDR2 are MNHEY and SVGEGT. This CDR3 region has 16 residues. After removal of 6 bases from V and 2 bases from J, the junction contained 10 bases not matched to a gene. The CDR3 is CASSLPTSGVTYEQYF. The CDR3 DNA sequence: TGTGCCAGCAGCCTACCAACTAGCGGGGTAACCTACGAGCAGTACTTC.

In this sample, this clone turned up a few times. This chain connects TRBV24-1 to TRBJ2-1, with 10 bases lining up with TRBD2. Germline CDR1 and CDR2: KGHDR and SFDVKD. The CDR3 totals 15 residues. Germline trimming cut 9 bases from V and 6 bases from J; bases unmatched to any gene: 10. The DNA for the CDR3 is TGTGCCACCGCCGGGTTAGCGGGAGGCCTCAATGAGCAGTTCTTC. Its protein is CATAGLAGGLNEQFF.

The CDR3 sequence is CASSLMGLSSYEQYF. In nucleotides, the CDR3 is TGTGCCAGCAGCTTAATGGGACTCAGCTCCTACGAGCAGTACTTC. The chain couples TRBV7-2 to TRBJ2-7, with D perhaps TRBD2 (6 bases). Trimming took 2 bases from V and 0 from J, leaving 11 bases between them. This CDR3 is 15 amino acids long. The germline V gene has CDR1 SGHTA and CDR2 FQGNSA.

This sequence joins TRBV18 and TRBJ2-3, with unresolved D. Per the germline V gene, CDR1 is KGHSH and CDR2 is LQKENI. The V end was cut by 0 bases, the J end by 6 bases, with 7 bases between. This CDR3 spans 13 amino acids. The DNA for the CDR3 is TGTGCCAGCTCACCACCGGTGAGTGATACGCAGTATTTT. Its translation: CASSPPVSDTQYF.

In DNA form, the CDR3 reads TGTGCCACCAGCAGAGGTCTCGTGGGCCAGGGGGAGAATGGCTACACCTTC. Protein product: CATSRGLVGQGENGYTF. The chain uses TRBV15 and TRBJ1-2; 7 nucleotides agree with TRBD1. The CDR3 loop spans 17 amino acids. Germline V gene lookup returns CDR1 LNHNV and CDR2 YYDKDF (reference sequence). V shed 1 base, J shed 6 bases, and the junction held 14 bases outside the gene matches.

In this sample, this clone turned up once. The CDR3 nucleotides read TGTGCCAGCAGCTCAACAGGGACCGGGGAGCTGTTTTTT. Encoded protein: CASSSTGTGELFF. The V call is TRBV11-3, the J call TRBJ2-2, with D possibly being TRBD1 (6 bases). CDR3 length equals 13 residues. Germline lookup yields CDR1 SGHNT and CDR2 YENEEA. The V end was cut by 4 bases, the J end by 5 bases, with 8 bases between.

This clone is a singleton in its sample. This sequence joins TRBV19 and TRBJ2-5; a weak D match, TRBD1 (6 bases). The CDR3 runs 16 residues. The germline V and J ends were trimmed by 5 bases and 2 bases, with 18 bases remaining between them. CDR1 and CDR2 from the germline V gene are LNHDA and SQIVND (reference sequence). The CDR3 spells CASSFSGARRQETQYF. The DNA of the CDR3 is TGTGCCAGTAGTTTCTCAGGGGCGAGGAGGCAAGAGACCCAGTACTTC.

The genes are TRBV28 and TRBJ2-7; maybe TRBD1 (6 bases). Germline V gene lookup returns CDR1 MDHEN and CDR2 SYDVKM. The CDR3 is 14 residues long. V was shortened by 7 bases and J by 4 bases, with 17 bases between the two germline ends. CDR3 loop: CASKVGTPSYEQYF. Here the CDR3 DNA reads TGTGCCAGCAAGGTAGGGACACCGTCTTACGAGCAGTACTTC.

The chain recombines TRBV12-1 with TRBJ2-1; TRBD2 was called by the table and not checked on the DNA. TRBV12-1 is a documented pseudogene. The length of the CDR3 is 16 residues. The CDR3 loop reads CASSLWTSGSQNEQFF. The CDR3 coding sequence is TGTGCCAGCAGCCTGTGGACTAGCGGGAGCCAGAATGAGCAGTTCTTC.

This rearrangement joins TRBV3-1 (or the pseudogene TRBV3-2) to TRBJ1-1; D gene uncertain. CDR1 is LGHDT, CDR2 YNNKEL, per germline (reference sequence). Trimming pared 0 bases from V and 1 base from J, leaving 9 bases between. The CDR3 extends over 15 amino acids. Written as DNA, the CDR3 is TGTGCCAGCAGCCAAGATCGAGTTTGGAACACTGAAGCTTTCTTT. This translates into CASSQDRVWNTEAFF.

This rearrangement joins TRBV7-9 to TRBJ2-7, with 10 bases aligning to TRBD2. The CDR3 runs to 16 residues. Per the germline V gene, CDR1 is SEHNR and CDR2 is FQNEAQ (reference sequence). V lost 2 bases, J lost 1 base, and 5 bases stayed unmatched. Here the CDR3 reads CASSLSLAGVSYEQYF. The DNA for the CDR3 is TGTGCCAGCAGCTTAAGCCTAGCGGGGGTTTCCTACGAGCAGTACTTC. The full variable domain, completed using reference TRBV7-9 and TRBJ2-7, is DTGVSQNPRHKITKRGQNVTFRCDPISEHNRLYWYRQTLGQGPEFLTYFQNEAQLEKSRLLSDRFSAERPKGSFSTLEIQRTEQGDSAMYLCASSLSLAGVSYEQYFGPGTRLTVT.

The chain employs TRBV4-1 and TRBJ2-2; TRBD1 agrees at 9 bases. The CDR3 is made up of 15 amino acids. The germline V gene has CDR1 MGHRA and CDR2 YSYEKL. The trim removed 2 bases at V and 6 bases at J, leaving 4 bases unmatched. CDR3 residues: CASSQLQGAPGELFF. CDR3 nucleotide sequence: TGCGCCAGCAGCCAACTACAGGGGGCTCCCGGGGAGCTGTTTTTT.

This clone was observed at least ten times. The rearrangement joins TRBV27 to TRBJ2-5, with 7 bases matching TRBD1. V lost 1 base to trimming and J lost 5 bases; unmatched junction nucleotides: 4. Germline V CDR1 and CDR2: MNHEY, SMNVEV (reference sequence). CDR3 length equals 14 residues. The CDR3 protein is CASSLLGQRETQYF. CDR3 coding DNA: TGTGCCAGCAGTTTATTGGGACAGCGCGAGACCCAGTACTTC.

The chain uses TRBV7-8 and TRBJ2-3; 10 nucleotides align to TRBD1. The CDR3 has 15 amino acids. The trim removed 5 bases at V and 8 bases at J, leaving 10 bases unmatched. CDR1 and CDR2 (germline): SGHVS, FQNEAQ. The CDR3 loop is CASSQGRQGAGTQYF. The CDR3, as DNA: TGTGCCAGCAGCCAGGGCCGACAGGGGGCTGGTACGCAGTATTTT.